This T cell receptor beta chain comes out of a study of shared clonotypes between healthy human individuals. Study results and limitations: Even with large depth, rarefaction showed that sorted-subset sequencing was incomplete.

Only CD45RO-negative cells positively selected for CCR7 counted as naive CD8 cells, so terminally differentiated effector memory CD45RA+ cells were excluded. All participating donors were Caucasian adults from Nashville, Tennessee. The CDR3 is 13 residues long. Germline CDR1 and CDR2: MNHEY and SMNVEV (reference sequence). V lost 5 bases and J lost 7, with 14 bases in between. Assay: immunoSEQ multiplex PCR; the TCRdb copy retains only in-frame clones and omits some. Here the sample spans about 2.2 million clones, about 93% being singletons. On this clone: The target antigen is unknown.

This rearrangement joins TRBV27 to TRBJ1-2, with D unresolved. The clonotype was recovered from a man aged 18 to 30 in good health. Some clones in this sample may be carry-over from other donors' samples. Material for sequencing was naive CD8+ T cells from PBMCs. This CDR3 reads CASSPEIRGGYTF. Here the CDR3 DNA reads TGTGCCAGCAGTCCTGAAATCCGGGGTGGCTACACCTTC.